The T cell receptor (beta chain) under discussion was sequenced for a study of T-cell reconstitution after alpha-beta-depleted transplantation in children. General study findings and limits: The authors attributed T-cell counts and diversity one year after transplant mostly to newly produced T cells.

Germline CDR1 is SGHTA and CDR2 is FQGNSA. V shed 1 base and J shed 5 bases, with 18 bases lying between them. The CDR3 extends over 17 amino acids. Unique molecular identifiers were used to barcode this TCRbeta library. TCRdb itself ran the PCR reads through MiXCR, one entry per CDR3 protein. Of approximately 1,000,000 distinct CDR3 sequences listed, roughly 31% are singletons. About this clonotype: Its antigen remains unknown.

The sample here was PBMCs, mostly from graft donor cells, taken 360 days after TCRalphabeta/CD19-depleted stem cell transplant. V usage is TRBV7-2 and J usage is TRBJ2-1, with D perhaps matching TRBD1 or TRBD2 (5 bases each). The clonotype originates from a boy younger than two who had a stem cell transplant for SCID, so the T cells may come from the graft donor. The CDR3 sequence is CASSLVGDRWGDNEQFF. The CDR3 coding sequence is TGTGCCAGCAGCTTAGTCGGAGACAGATGGGGAGACAATGAGCAGTTCTTC.